The source of this TCR beta chain is a study of beta chain features in type 1 diabetes. Study details: Sorted cells, more than 95,000,000 in number, were examined across all samples.

About this clone itself: The sample carries other DNA sequences with the same CDR3.

TCRB transcripts that were expressed got sequenced, as all of the isolated RNA had been reverse transcribed. About 3.57 million reads, on average, came from each naive, central memory and regulatory T cell sample. Generated by immunoSEQ multiplex PCR, the TCRdb table keeps only in-frame clones and is missing some. The table includes 850,000 to 900,000 clones, about 17% detected once. Germline loops: CDR1 LGHNA, CDR2 YSLEER. The ends were cut back, 7 bases at V and 6 bases at J, with 12 bases in the middle. CDR3 length equals 13 residues. Central memory, naive, regulatory and stem cell-like memory CD4+ cells were sorted by CD45RO/CCR7/CD25/CD127/CD95/CD27.

The TCR originated in a woman in her late teens or twenties in good health. The V and J genes are TRBV4-3 and TRBJ2-2; tentatively, D is TRBD1 (6 bases). The material sequenced was naive CD4+ T cells from blood. Written as DNA, the CDR3 is TGCGCCAGCATCGAGACAGGAGCCGGGGAGCTGTTTTTT. Its protein is CASIETGAGELFF.